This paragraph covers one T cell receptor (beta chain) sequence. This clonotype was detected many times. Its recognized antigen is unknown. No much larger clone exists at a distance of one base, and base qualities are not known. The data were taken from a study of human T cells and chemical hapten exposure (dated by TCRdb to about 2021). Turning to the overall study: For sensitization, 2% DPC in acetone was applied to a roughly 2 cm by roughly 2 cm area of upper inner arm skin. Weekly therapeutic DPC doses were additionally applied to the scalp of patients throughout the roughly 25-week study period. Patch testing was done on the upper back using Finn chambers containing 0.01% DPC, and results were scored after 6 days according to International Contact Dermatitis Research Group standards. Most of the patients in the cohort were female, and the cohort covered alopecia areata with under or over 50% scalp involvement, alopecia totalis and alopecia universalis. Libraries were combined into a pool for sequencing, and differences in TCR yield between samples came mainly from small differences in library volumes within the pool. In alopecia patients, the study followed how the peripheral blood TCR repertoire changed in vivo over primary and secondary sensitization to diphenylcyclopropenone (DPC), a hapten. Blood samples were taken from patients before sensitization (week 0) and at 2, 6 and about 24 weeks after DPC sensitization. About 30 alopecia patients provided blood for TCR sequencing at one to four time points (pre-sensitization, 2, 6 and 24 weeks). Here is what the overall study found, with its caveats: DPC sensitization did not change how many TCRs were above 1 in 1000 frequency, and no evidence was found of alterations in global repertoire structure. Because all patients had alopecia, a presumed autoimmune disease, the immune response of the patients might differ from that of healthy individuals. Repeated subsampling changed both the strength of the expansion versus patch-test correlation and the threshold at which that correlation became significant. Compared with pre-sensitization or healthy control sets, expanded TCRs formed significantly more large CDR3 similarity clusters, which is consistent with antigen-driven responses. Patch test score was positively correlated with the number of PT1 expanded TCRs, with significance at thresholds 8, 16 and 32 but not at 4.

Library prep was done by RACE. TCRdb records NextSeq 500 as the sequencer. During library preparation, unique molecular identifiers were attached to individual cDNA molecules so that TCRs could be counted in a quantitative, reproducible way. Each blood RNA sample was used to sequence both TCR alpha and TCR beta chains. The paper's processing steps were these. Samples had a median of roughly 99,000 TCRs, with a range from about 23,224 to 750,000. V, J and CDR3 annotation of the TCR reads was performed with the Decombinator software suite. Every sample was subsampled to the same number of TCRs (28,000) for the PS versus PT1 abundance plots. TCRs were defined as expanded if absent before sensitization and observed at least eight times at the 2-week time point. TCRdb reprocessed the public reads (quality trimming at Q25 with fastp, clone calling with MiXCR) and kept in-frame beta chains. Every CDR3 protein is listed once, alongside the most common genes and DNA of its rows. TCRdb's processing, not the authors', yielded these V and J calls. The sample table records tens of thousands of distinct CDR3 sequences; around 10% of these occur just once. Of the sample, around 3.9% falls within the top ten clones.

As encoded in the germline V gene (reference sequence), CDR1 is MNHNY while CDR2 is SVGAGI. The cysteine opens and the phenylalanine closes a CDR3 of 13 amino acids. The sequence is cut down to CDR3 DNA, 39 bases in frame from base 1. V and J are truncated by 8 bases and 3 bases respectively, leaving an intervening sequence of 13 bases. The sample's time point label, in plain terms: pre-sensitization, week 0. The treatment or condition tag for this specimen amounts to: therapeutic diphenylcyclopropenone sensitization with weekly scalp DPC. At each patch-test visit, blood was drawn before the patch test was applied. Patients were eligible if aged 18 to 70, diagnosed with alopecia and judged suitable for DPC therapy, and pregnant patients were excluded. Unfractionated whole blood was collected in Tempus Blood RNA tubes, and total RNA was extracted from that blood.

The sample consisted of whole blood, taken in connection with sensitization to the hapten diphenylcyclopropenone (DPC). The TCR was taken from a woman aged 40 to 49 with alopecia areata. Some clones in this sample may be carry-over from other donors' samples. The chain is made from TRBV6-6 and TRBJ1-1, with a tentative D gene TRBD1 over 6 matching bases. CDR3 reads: CASSNREDTEAFF. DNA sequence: TGTGCCAGCTCCAACAGGGAGGACACTGAAGCTTTCTTT.